This T cell receptor (beta chain) was sequenced during a study of prognosis after radiotherapy for stage I lung cancer. About the research overall: Enrolled patients had stage I non-small cell lung cancer and entered the cohort between 2018 and 2019.

Two rounds of multiplex PCR amplified TCR beta CDR3 from genomic DNA. The first PCR round targeted every TRBV and TRBJ gene with specific primers. TCRdb ran MiXCR on the multiplex PCR reads and lists one entry per CDR3 protein. The repertoire has around 20,000 distinct CDR3 sequences, 44% of them found once; the top ten carry roughly two fifths. This clonotype was seen repeatedly, ten times or more. The sequence derives from a donor over 45 with non-small cell lung cancer. Material: PBMCs, obtained before or after stereotactic body radiation therapy (not recorded which).

The CDR3 region is CSANGQGESLETQYF. The CDR3 DNA reads TGCAGTGCTAACGGACAGGGCGAGAGCTTGGAGACCCAGTACTTC. The V and J genes are TRBV20-1 and TRBJ2-5; TRBD1 aligns across 8 bases. The CDR3 spans 15 residues. CDR1 and CDR2 (germline): DFQATT, SNEGSKA (reference sequence). V lost 4 bases, J lost 5 bases, and 12 bases stayed unmatched.